These 7 T cell receptor beta chains originate from one sample sequenced in a study of identical twins. From the 5' RACE reads, TCRdb called clonotypes with MiXCR, one entry per CDR3 protein. Here the sample spans around 670,000 distinct CDR3 sequences, roughly 6% being singletons. The sequenced sample was naive T cells sorted from blood. The receptor source for this set is a man younger than 35 in good health.

The chain recombines TRBV20-1 with TRBJ2-3; D unclear. Germline values: CDR1 DFQATT, CDR2 SNEGSKA (reference sequence). Between the trimmed V and J ends, which lost 3 bases and 2 bases, there was a span of 15 bases. The CDR3 has 15 amino acids. The DNA for the CDR3 is TGCAGTGCTAGTGGGCCTACAAGACACACAGATACGCAGTATTTT. Translated: CSASGPTRHTDTQYF.

The gene calls are TRBV3-1 and TRBJ1-1; D is unresolved. The CDR3 length is 12 residues. V lost 0 bases to trimming and J lost 10 bases, with 9 bases between them. CDR1 LGHDT and CDR2 YNNKEL come from the germline V gene (reference sequence). CDR3 in DNA: TGTGCCAGCAGCCAAGAGCCCCTCGGAGCTTTCTTT. It yields the protein CASSQEPLGAFF.

The sample holds many counts of this clonotype. This chain uses TRBV29-1 with TRBJ2-3; a weak D match, TRBD1 (5 bases). Trimming pared 5 bases from V and 5 bases from J, leaving 14 bases between. Germline CDR1 is SQVTM and CDR2 is ANQGSEA. The CDR3 consists of 13 residues. CDR3 DNA: TGCAGCGTTCGACAGATCTTCAAAGATACGCAGTATTTT. The encoded protein is CSVRQIFKDTQYF.

In its sample, this clonotype was seen many times. V gene TRBV20-1 combines with J gene TRBJ2-3; D is perhaps TRBD1 (6 bases). Germline V gives CDR1 DFQATT, CDR2 SNEGSKA (reference sequence). The ends were cut back, 6 bases at V and 3 bases at J, with 19 bases in the middle. This CDR3 is built from 15 residues. CDR3 sequence: CSARHRDGPTDTQYF. For the CDR3, the DNA is TGCAGTGCACGGCACAGGGACGGCCCTACAGATACGCAGTATTTT.

This clonotype showed up just a few times. The rearrangement joins TRBV3-1 to TRBJ2-1; a weak D match, TRBD2 (6 bases). This CDR3 has 16 amino acids. The V end lost 3 bases, the J end lost 7 bases, and 19 bases lay between the germline ends. Germline loops: CDR1 LGHDT, CDR2 YNNKEL (reference sequence). CDR3 sequence (DNA): TGTGCCAGCAGCCAGGGGCGCGGGCTAGGGAGGAATGAGCAGTTCTTC. This codes for CASSQGRGLGRNEQFF.

Many counts were recorded for this clonotype. This chain's CDR3 is CSVEGPQFF. CDR3 in DNA: TGCAGCGTTGAGGGACCGCAGTTCTTC. The chain carries TRBV29-1 and TRBJ2-1; TRBD1 or TRBD2 may be the D gene (5 bases each). The CDR3 consists of 9 residues. V was cut by 3 bases and J by 12 bases, with 6 bases left in between. Germline V CDR1 and CDR2: SQVTM, ANQGSEA.

This clonotype was observed at least ten times. The chain recombines TRBV5-5 with TRBJ2-1, with 7 bases matching TRBD1. The CDR3 consists of 14 residues. V dropped 0 bases and J dropped 9; count of bases not matched to a gene: 6. Per germline, CDR1 SGHKS and CDR2 YYEKEE (reference sequence). For the CDR3, the DNA is TGTGCCAGCAGCTTGGGACAGGGTGGGACTGAGCAGTTCTTC. Residues: CASSLGQGGTEQFF.